Listed below are T cell receptor beta chains from one sample, sequenced in a study of blood T cell repertoires in COVID-19. Sequencing used immunoSEQ multiplex PCR; TCRdb keeps in-frame clones, though not all of them. The sample carries 250,000 to 350,000 clones, around 83% recorded once. Sequenced material: peripheral blood. The receptors stem from a woman in her fifties or sixties with acute or convalescent COVID-19. CDR3s include the opening cysteine and the closing phenylalanine or tryptophan. Each record gives: clone size, D gene, V gene, J gene, CDR3 protein, CDR3 DNA. A D gene is named only where the DNA matches it firmly. Clone size is shown for a subset of rows, as once, few, many or a class of expanded clone.

once,TRBD1,TRBV7-9,TRBJ1-2,CASSLGTGNDGYESYTF,TGTGCCAGCAGCTTAGGGACAGGGAACGATGGCTACGAGAGCTACACCTTC
-,-,TRBV30,TRBJ1-3,CAWGTGSGNTIYF,TGTGCCTGGGGTACAGGCTCTGGAAACACCATATATTTT
-,TRBD1,TRBV6-5,TRBJ2-7,CASSKGQTYEQYF,TGTGCCAGCAGCAAGGGACAGACCTACGAGCAGTACTTC
-,TRBD2,TRBV29-1,TRBJ2-1,CSVESLREGLNEQFF,TGCAGCGTTGAAAGTCTGCGGGAGGGCCTCAATGAGCAGTTCTTC
-,TRBD1,TRBV29-1,TRBJ2-7,CSVVGQSSYEQYF,TGCAGCGTTGTGGGACAGAGCTCCTACGAGCAGTACTTC
-,TRBD2,TRBV18,TRBJ2-4,CASSPASGDIQYF,TGTGCCAGCTCACCAGCTAGCGGTGACATTCAGTACTTC
once,TRBD2,TRBV4-1,TRBJ2-3,CASSHGAGGRSTDTQYF,TGCGCCAGCAGCCACGGAGCGGGAGGGAGGAGCACAGATACGCAGTATTTT
-,TRBD2,TRBV27,TRBJ2-5,CASSLRGGETQYF,TGTGCCAGCAGTTTACGCGGGGGAGAGACCCAGTACTTC
-,-,TRBV6-2/TRBV6-3,TRBJ1-5,CASSLRGAISNQPQHF,TGTGCCAGCAGTTTACGCGGGGCGATTAGCAATCAGCCCCAGCATTTT
-,TRBD2,TRBV30,TRBJ2-1,CAWRVSGGTNEQFF,TGTGCCTGGAGAGTCAGCGGGGGGACCAATGAGCAGTTCTTC
-,TRBD2,TRBV3-1/TRBV3-2,TRBJ2-5,CASSHGTSGEETQYF,TGTGCCAGCAGCCACGGGACTAGCGGTGAAGAGACCCAGTACTTC
-,-,TRBV29-1,TRBJ2-1,CSGDNYNEQFF,TGCAGCGGGGACAACTACAATGAGCAGTTCTTC